Listed here are 26 T cell receptor beta chains from one sample, sequenced in a study of shared clonotypes between healthy human individuals. Generated by immunoSEQ multiplex PCR, the TCRdb table keeps only in-frame clones and is missing some. The data contain about 600,000 clones, about 96% of them singletons. Sequenced sample: naive CD4+ T cells sorted from blood. As for subset: CD45RA+ positively selected. All receptors derive from a woman under 40 in good health.

The rearrangement uses TRBV28 and TRBJ2-3; 10 bases map to TRBD1. Germline V lookup: CDR1 MDHEN, CDR2 SYDVKM. V trimming: 8 bases; J trimming: 2 bases; junction bases outside the gene matches: 4. This CDR3 contains 14 residues. CDR3 in DNA: TGTGCCAGCCGGGGGACAGGGGACACAGATACGCAGTATTTT. Translating gives CASRGTGDTDTQYF.

The gene calls are TRBV5-5 and TRBJ1-5, with D tentatively TRBD1 (6 bases). CDR3 length: 16 residues. V dropped 4 bases and J dropped 1 base, with 15 bases sitting between them. The V gene's germline CDR1 is SGHKS and CDR2 YYEKEE (reference sequence). Written as DNA, the CDR3 is TGTGCCAGCAGCCGGGACACCGTCGGAAGCAATCAGCCCCAGCATTTT. Residues: CASSRDTVGSNQPQHF.

This chain links TRBV28 with TRBJ2-1; 10 bases are a match to TRBD2. The CDR3 is 17 residues long. V was clipped by 4 bases and J by 1 base; unmatched bases: 7. Germline lookup yields CDR1 MDHEN and CDR2 SYDVKM. CDR3 coding DNA: TGTGCCAGCAGTTCAGCGGGAGGGTGGGGTTCCTACAATGAGCAGTTCTTC. As protein: CASSSAGGWGSYNEQFF.

V is TRBV6-1 and J is TRBJ2-5; the D is unclear. This CDR3 spans 13 amino acids. Germline assignment: CDR1 MNHNS and CDR2 SASEGT. The V and J ends lost 2 bases and 5 bases respectively, with 9 bases between them. CDR3 sequence reads: CASSELDRETQYF. The DNA of the CDR3 is TGTGCCAGCAGTGAACTTGACCGGGAGACCCAGTACTTC.

The table lists this clone with a few counts. The CDR3 protein is CASGEDEQFF. The CDR3 DNA follows: TGTGCCAGTGGGGAGGATGAGCAGTTCTTC. The genes are TRBV19 and TRBJ2-1, with D possibly matching TRBD2 (6 bases). In germline, CDR1 is LNHDA, CDR2 SQIVND (reference sequence). The CDR3 loop spans 10 amino acids. The V end was cut by 8 bases, the J end by 8 bases, with 7 bases between.

This chain uses TRBV9 with TRBJ2-2; no reliable D call. The V end was cut by 7 bases, the J end by 5 bases, with 3 bases between. Germline V gene sequence: CDR1 SGDLS, CDR2 YYNGEE. The CDR3 loop spans 10 amino acids. The CDR3 reads CASGTGELFF. The CDR3 coding sequence is TGTGCCAGCGGGACCGGGGAGCTGTTTTTT.

The V call is TRBV28, the J call TRBJ1-3; no definite D call. The CDR3 runs to 16 residues. The V gene lost 6 bases and the J gene lost 0 bases, with 15 bases spanning the gap. The germline V gene has CDR1 MDHEN and CDR2 SYDVKM. Here the CDR3 reads CASSRRADYSGNTIYF. CDR3 bases: TGTGCCAGCAGCCGGAGAGCGGACTACTCTGGAAACACCATATATTTT.

The chain couples TRBV5-1 to TRBJ1-2; 8 bases map to TRBD1. The trim removed 5 bases at V and 4 bases at J, leaving 7 bases unmatched. Germline CDR1 is SGHRS and CDR2 is YFSETQ. The CDR3 has 14 residues. In DNA form, the CDR3 reads TGCGCCAGCAGACAGGGGGGCCGGAGCTATGGCTACACCTTC. Translation: CASRQGGRSYGYTF.

J is TRBJ2-2 and V is TRBV28; D gene unclear. CDR1 is MDHEN, CDR2 SYDVKM, per germline. The CDR3 runs to 15 residues. V dropped 3 bases and J dropped 0 bases, with 8 bases sitting between them. The CDR3 region is CASSLASSNTGELFF. DNA for the CDR3: TGTGCCAGCAGTTTGGCTTCTTCGAACACCGGGGAGCTGTTTTTT.

The chain links TRBV29-1 to TRBJ2-1; possibly TRBD2 for D (5 bases). CDR1 is SQVTM and CDR2 is ANQGSEA in the germline V gene. The CDR3 spans 14 residues. Trimming shortened V by 7 bases and J by 4 bases, and 17 bases separated the two germline ends. The CDR3 region has the DNA TGCAGCGCACTGTCTGGGAGACCATACAATGAGCAGTTCTTC. Amino acid sequence: CSALSGRPYNEQFF.

V gene TRBV11-3 combines with J gene TRBJ2-1; D unclear. This CDR3 spans 13 amino acids. The V gene's germline CDR1 is SGHNT and CDR2 YENEEA. V was cut by 5 bases and J by 6 bases, with 11 bases left in between. The CDR3 here is CASSAYRSNEQFF. The CDR3 DNA is TGTGCCAGCAGCGCCTACCGTTCCAATGAGCAGTTCTTC.

The rearrangement uses TRBV28 and TRBJ2-3; D is unclear. CDR1 and CDR2 from the germline V gene are MDHEN and SYDVKM. The CDR3 runs to 15 residues. V shed 2 bases and J shed 6 bases, with 15 bases lying between them. The CDR3 DNA follows: TGTGCCAGCAGTTTAGACCCTCAAATGGCCGATACGCAGTATTTT. Protein product: CASSLDPQMADTQYF.

With regard to this clone: Other nucleotide sequences from this sample produce the same CDR3. This chain links TRBV28 with TRBJ2-6; D gene unclear. V was clipped by 6 bases and J by 3 bases, with 6 bases between them. Germline CDR1 reads MDHEN; CDR2 reads SYDVKM. The CDR3 is 13 residues long. CDR3 bases: TGTGCCAGCAGCCTCAGTGGGGCCAACGTCCTGACTTTC. Residues: CASSLSGANVLTF.

A note on this clone: The junction departs from germline at one end; a sequencing error may be responsible. The chain has TRBV30 and TRBJ2-7; D not resolved. CDR3 length: 14 residues. From germline, CDR1 is GTSNPN and CDR2 SVGIG (reference sequence). This CDR3 is CACSVAQASYEQYF. The CDR3 DNA reads TGTGCCTGCAGTGTCGCTCAGGCCTCCTACGAGCAGTACTTC.

V usage is TRBV28 and J usage is TRBJ2-7; D uncertain. Per germline, CDR1 MDHEN and CDR2 SYDVKM. Trimming removed 5 bases from V and 0 bases from J, with 14 bases in between. The CDR3 has 15 amino acids. The CDR3 loop is CASSNGKFRSYEQYF. The CDR3 bases are TGTGCCAGCAGTAATGGGAAGTTCCGCTCCTACGAGCAGTACTTC.

The chain recombines TRBV7-9 with TRBJ1-1; D gene unclear. In germline, CDR1 is SEHNR, CDR2 FQNEAQ (reference sequence). Trimming left V 4 bases short and J 3 bases short, with 12 bases between. The CDR3 extends over 14 amino acids. CDR3 loop: CASSSTGRYTEAFF. CDR3 bases: TGTGCCAGCAGCTCGACGGGGAGATACACTGAAGCTTTCTTT.

This rearrangement joins TRBV4-2 to TRBJ1-5; D gene ambiguous. The CDR3 sequence is 15 residues long. Germline V gene lookup returns CDR1 LGHNA and CDR2 YNFKEQ. The V gene lost 0 bases and the J gene lost 6 bases, with 12 bases spanning the gap. The CDR3 protein is CASSQDGLVVQPQHF. In nucleotides, the CDR3 is TGTGCCAGCAGCCAAGACGGCCTCGTGGTTCAGCCCCAGCATTTT.

The chain recombines TRBV6-6 with TRBJ2-1; 7 bases are shared with TRBD2. In germline, CDR1 is MNHNY, CDR2 SVGAGI (reference sequence). V gave up 6 bases and J gave up 5 bases; unmatched junction bases: 1. This CDR3 is 12 amino acids long. As DNA, the CDR3 is TGTGCCAGCAGCGGGAGGAACAATGAGCAGTTCTTC. Translating gives CASSGRNNEQFF.

The chain links TRBV27 to TRBJ2-5; D remains unclear. The J call may not be correct, given that the DNA end is closer to TRBJ2-7. The CDR3 is 13 residues long. Per germline, CDR1 MNHEY and CDR2 SMNVEV (reference sequence). CDR3 DNA sequence: TGTGCCAGCAGTTTTCTCCCTACGAACGAGCAGTACTTC. Encoded protein: CASSFLPTNEQYF.

The J gene is TRBJ1-1, the V gene TRBV27; D is possibly TRBD1 (6 bases). This CDR3 has 14 residues. Germline V lookup: CDR1 MNHEY, CDR2 SMNVEV (reference sequence). V lost 8 bases, J lost 7 bases, and 20 bases lay in between. CDR3 in DNA: TGTGCCAGCTCCACGGGGGGCGAACGGGGTGAAGCTTTCTTT. Its protein is CASSTGGERGEAFF.

J is TRBJ2-1 and V is TRBV19; a weak D match, TRBD2 (5 bases). The CDR3 is 16 amino acids. V was shortened by 7 bases and J by 1 base, with 17 bases between the two germline ends. The germline V gene has CDR1 LNHDA and CDR2 SQIVND (reference sequence). CDR3 sequence (DNA): TGTGCCAGTATCCTGGGTGGGAGTGGGTCCTACAATGAGCAGTTCTTC. Protein sequence: CASILGGSGSYNEQFF. Full variable domain (outside the CDR3, taken from reference TRBV19 and TRBJ2-1): DGGITQSPKYLFRKEGQNVTLSCEQNLNHDAMYWYRQDPGQGLRLIYYSQIVNDFQKGDIAEGYSVSREKKESFPLTVTSAQKNPTAFYLCASILGGSGSYNEQFFGPGTRLTVL.

The gene calls are TRBV5-4 and TRBJ1-4; D is possibly TRBD1 (5 bases). The CDR3 contains 14 residues. Germline assignment: CDR1 SGHNT and CDR2 YYREEE (reference sequence). Trimming pared 7 bases from V and 2 bases from J, leaving 12 bases between. CDR3 sequence reads: CASSEHRTNEKLFF. The CDR3 nucleotides read TGTGCCAGCTCCGAGCACAGGACTAATGAAAAACTGTTTTTT.

J is TRBJ2-5 and V is TRBV5-1; a weak D match, TRBD1 (5 bases). The CDR3 runs to 15 residues. V gave up 0 bases and J gave up 0 bases, with 9 bases separating them. Germline lookup yields CDR1 SGHRS and CDR2 YFSETQ. The CDR3 nucleotides are TGCGCCAGCAGCTTGGGAGCAGGGTACCAAGAGACCCAGTACTTC. Protein product: CASSLGAGYQETQYF.

The J gene is TRBJ2-7, the V gene TRBV27; 12 positions agree with TRBD1. Looked up from germline, CDR1 is MNHEY and CDR2 is SMNVEV (reference sequence). V dropped 4 bases and J dropped 7; count of bases not matched to a gene: 8. This CDR3 comprises 15 residues. The CDR3 region has the DNA TGTGCCAGCAGTTCCACCGGGACAGGGGGCGGTGAGCAGTACTTC. This gives the protein CASSSTGTGGGEQYF.

The chain's CDR3 is CASSPPAAGGWDTQYF. In DNA, the CDR3 is TGTGCCAGCTCACCACCGGCCGCGGGAGGCTGGGATACGCAGTATTTT. V usage is TRBV18 and J usage is TRBJ2-3; 8 bases are a match to TRBD2. This CDR3 region has 16 residues. The J segment lost 6 bases and the V segment lost 0 bases, leaving 8 bases of the junction unmatched. The germline gives CDR1 KGHSH, CDR2 LQKENI.

The rearrangement links TRBV6-6 to TRBJ2-7; D not certain. Germline V gene data show CDR1 as MNHNY and CDR2 as SVGAGI (reference sequence). Trimming shortened V by 5 bases and J by 7 bases, and 6 bases separated the two germline ends. The CDR3 covers 10 residues. The CDR3 reads CASSEREQYF. The CDR3 bases are TGTGCCAGCAGTGAGAGGGAGCAGTACTTC.